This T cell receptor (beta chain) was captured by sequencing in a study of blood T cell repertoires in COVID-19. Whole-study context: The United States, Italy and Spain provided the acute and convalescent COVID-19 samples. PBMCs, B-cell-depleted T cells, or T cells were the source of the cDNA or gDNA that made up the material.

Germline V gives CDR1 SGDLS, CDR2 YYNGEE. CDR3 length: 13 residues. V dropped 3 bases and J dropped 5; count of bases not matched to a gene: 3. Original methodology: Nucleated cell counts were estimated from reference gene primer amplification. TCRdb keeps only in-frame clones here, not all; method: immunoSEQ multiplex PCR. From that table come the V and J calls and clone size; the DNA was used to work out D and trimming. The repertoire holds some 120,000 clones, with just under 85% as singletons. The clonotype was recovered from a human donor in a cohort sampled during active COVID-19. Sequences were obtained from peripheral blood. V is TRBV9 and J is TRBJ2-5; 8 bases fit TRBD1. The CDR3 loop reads CASSGGQVETQYF. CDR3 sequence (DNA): TGTGCCAGCAGCGGGGGACAGGTTGAGACCCAGTACTTC.